This T cell receptor (beta chain) was identified in a study of post-analysis software for immune sequencing data. Turning to the study itself: Relapsing-remitting, secondary progressive and progressive-relapsing courses of multiple sclerosis were included.

General study points: Among multiple sclerosis patients, normalized Chao1 diversity was significantly below that of controls. Samples sharing a preparation batch grouped tightly together when assessed by F measure.

Presence of unique molecular identifiers characterized the TCR beta cDNA libraries. T cells numbering roughly 1 to 10 million yielded 450,000 to 500,000 cDNA molecules. TCRdb itself ran the PCR reads through MiXCR, one entry per CDR3 protein. The repertoire holds about 500,000 distinct CDR3 sequences, with around 40% as singletons. A word on this clonotype: Its antigen remains unidentified.

This clonotype was obtained from a girl between 10 and 17 years old with multiple sclerosis. Source material: blood.

The CDR3 sequence is CASSRDSGTDTQYF. The DNA for the CDR3 is TGTGCCAGTTCCCGGGACAGCGGGACAGATACGCAGTATTTT. This sequence joins TRBV6-5 and TRBJ2-3, with TRBD1 as a possible D gene (7 bases). There are 14 residues in the CDR3. The V and J ends lost 9 bases and 3 bases respectively, with 16 bases between them. CDR1 is MNHEY, CDR2 SVGAGI, per germline.